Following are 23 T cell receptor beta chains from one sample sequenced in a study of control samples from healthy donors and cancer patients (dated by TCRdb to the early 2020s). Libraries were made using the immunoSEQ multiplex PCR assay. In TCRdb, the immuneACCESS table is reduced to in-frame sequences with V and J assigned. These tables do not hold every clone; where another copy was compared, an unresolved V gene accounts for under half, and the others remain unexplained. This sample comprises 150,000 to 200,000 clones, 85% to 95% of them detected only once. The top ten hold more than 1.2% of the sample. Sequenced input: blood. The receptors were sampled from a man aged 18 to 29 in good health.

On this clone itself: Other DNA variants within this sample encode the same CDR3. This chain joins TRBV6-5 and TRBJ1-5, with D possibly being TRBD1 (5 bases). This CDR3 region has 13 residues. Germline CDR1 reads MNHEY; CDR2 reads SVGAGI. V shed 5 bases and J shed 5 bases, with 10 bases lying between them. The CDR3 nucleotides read TGTGCCAGCAGTCCAGGGACGTATCAGCCCCAGCATTTT. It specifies CASSPGTYQPQHF.

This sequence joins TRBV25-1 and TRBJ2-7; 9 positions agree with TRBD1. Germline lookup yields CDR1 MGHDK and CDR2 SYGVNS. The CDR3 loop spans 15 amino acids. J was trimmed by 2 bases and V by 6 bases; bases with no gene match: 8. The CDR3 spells CASSEPGQGTYEQYF. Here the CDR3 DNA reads TGTGCCAGCAGCGAACCGGGACAGGGTACCTACGAGCAGTACTTC.

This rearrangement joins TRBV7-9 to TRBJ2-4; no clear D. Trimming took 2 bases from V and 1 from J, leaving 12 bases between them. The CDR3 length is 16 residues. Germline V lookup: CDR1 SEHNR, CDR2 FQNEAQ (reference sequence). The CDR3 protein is CASSLSGPTAKNIQYF. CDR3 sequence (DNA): TGTGCCAGCAGCTTAAGTGGGCCGACGGCCAAAAACATTCAGTACTTC.

CDR3 residues: CASSPGAGFYNSPLHF. CDR3 nucleotides: TGTGCCAGCTCACCGGGGGCAGGTTTCTATAATTCACCCCTCCACTTT. This chain connects TRBV18 to TRBJ1-6; a weak D match, TRBD1 (6 bases). V was shortened by 3 bases and J by 3 bases, with 12 bases between the two germline ends. The CDR3 is made up of 16 amino acids. Per germline, CDR1 KGHSH and CDR2 LQKENI.

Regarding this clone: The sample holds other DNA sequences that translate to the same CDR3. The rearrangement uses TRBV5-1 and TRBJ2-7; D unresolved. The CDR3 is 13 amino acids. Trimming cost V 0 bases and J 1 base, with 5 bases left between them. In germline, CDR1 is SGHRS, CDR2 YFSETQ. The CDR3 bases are TGCGCCAGCAGCTTGGCAAGTTCCTACGAGCAGTACTTC. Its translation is CASSLASSYEQYF.

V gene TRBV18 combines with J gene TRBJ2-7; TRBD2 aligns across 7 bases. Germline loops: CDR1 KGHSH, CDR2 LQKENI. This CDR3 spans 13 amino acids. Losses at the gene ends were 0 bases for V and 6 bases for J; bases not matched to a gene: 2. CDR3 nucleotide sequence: TGTGCCAGCTCACCACCAAGCGGGGTCGAGCAGTACTTC. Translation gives CASSPPSGVEQYF.

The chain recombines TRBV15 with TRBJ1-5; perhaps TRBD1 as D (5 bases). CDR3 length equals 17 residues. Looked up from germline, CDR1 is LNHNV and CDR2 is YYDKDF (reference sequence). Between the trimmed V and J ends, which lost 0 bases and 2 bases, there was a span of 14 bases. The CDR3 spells CATSRDVRGGGNQPQHF. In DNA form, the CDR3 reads TGTGCCACCAGCAGAGATGTGAGGGGCGGTGGCAATCAGCCCCAGCATTTT.

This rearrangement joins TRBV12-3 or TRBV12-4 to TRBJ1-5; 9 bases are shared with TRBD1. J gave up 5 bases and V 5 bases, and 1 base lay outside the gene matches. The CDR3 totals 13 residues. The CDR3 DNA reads TGTGCCAGCAGTCGGGACAGGGATCAGCCCCAGCATTTT. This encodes CASSRDRDQPQHF.

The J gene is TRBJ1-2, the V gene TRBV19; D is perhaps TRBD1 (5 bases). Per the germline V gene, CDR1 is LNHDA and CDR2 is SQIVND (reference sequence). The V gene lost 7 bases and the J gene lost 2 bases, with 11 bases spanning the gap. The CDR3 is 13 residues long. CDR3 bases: TGTGCCAGTAACGCCGGGGGAAACTATGGCTACACCTTC. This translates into CASNAGGNYGYTF.

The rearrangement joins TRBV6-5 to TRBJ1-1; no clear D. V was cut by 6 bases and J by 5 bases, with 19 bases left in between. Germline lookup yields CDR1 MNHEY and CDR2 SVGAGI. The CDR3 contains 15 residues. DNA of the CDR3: TGTGCCAGCAGGCTAAGAGGAAGCAGGCAGACTGAAGCTTTCTTT. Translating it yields CASRLRGSRQTEAFF.

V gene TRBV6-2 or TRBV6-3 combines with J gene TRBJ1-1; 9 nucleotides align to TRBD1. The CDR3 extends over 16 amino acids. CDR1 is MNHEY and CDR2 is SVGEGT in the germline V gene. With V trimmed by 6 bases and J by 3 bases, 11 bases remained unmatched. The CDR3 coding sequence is TGTGCCAGCAGCCCTAGACAGGGGACAGGGTACACTGAAGCTTTCTTT. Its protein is CASSPRQGTGYTEAFF.

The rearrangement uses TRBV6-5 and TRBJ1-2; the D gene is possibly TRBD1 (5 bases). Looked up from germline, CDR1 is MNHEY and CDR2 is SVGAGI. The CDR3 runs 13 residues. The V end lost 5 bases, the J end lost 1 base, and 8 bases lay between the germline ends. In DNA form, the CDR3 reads TGTGCCAGCAGTCGAGACAGTAACTATGGCTACACCTTC. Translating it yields CASSRDSNYGYTF.

The chain's CDR3 is CASSVGGLYLTGELFF. DNA of the CDR3: TGTGCCAGCAGCGTAGGCGGACTATATCTGACCGGGGAGCTGTTTTTT. The genes are TRBV9 and TRBJ2-2; D might be TRBD2 (6 bases). V lost 0 bases, J lost 5 bases, and 14 bases lay in between. This CDR3 is 16 amino acids long. CDR1 is SGDLS, CDR2 YYNGEE, per germline.

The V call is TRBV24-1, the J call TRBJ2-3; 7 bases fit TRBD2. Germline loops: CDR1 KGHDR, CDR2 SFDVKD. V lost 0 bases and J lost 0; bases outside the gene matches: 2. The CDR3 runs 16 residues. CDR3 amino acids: CATSDLIAGSTDTQYF. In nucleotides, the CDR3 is TGTGCCACCAGTGATTTGATAGCGGGCAGCACAGATACGCAGTATTTT.

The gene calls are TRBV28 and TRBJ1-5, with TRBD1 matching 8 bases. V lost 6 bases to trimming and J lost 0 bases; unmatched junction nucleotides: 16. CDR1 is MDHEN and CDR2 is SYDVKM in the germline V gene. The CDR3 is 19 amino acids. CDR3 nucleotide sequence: TGTGCCAGCAGACAGCTTACTGGGACAGGCACTTATAGCAATCAGCCCCAGCATTTT. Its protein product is CASRQLTGTGTYSNQPQHF.

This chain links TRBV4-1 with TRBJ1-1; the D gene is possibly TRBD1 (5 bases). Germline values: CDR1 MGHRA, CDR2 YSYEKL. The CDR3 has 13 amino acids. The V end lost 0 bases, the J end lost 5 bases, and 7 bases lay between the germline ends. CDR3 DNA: TGCGCCAGCAGCCAAGAGAGGGGTACTGAAGCTTTCTTT. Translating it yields CASSQERGTEAFF.

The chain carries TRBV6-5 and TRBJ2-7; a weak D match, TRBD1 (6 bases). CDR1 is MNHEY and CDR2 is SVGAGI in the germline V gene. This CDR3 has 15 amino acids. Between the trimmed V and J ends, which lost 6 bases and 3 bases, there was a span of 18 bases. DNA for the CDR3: TGTGCCAGCAGCTCAAGTGGGGGACAAGGCTACGAGCAGTACTTC. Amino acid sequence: CASSSSGGQGYEQYF.

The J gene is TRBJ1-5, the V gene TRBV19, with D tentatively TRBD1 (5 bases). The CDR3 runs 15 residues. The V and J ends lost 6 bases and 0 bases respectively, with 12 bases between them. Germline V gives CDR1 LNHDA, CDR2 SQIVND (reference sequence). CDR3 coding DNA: TGTGCCAGTAGGCCACAGGTTTATAGCAATCAGCCCCAGCATTTT. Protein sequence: CASRPQVYSNQPQHF.

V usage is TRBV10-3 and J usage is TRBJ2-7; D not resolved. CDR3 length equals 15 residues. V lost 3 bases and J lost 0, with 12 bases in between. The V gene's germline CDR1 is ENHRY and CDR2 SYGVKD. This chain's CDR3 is CAISDSQTYSYEQYF. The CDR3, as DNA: TGTGCCATCAGTGACTCCCAGACGTACTCCTACGAGCAGTACTTC.

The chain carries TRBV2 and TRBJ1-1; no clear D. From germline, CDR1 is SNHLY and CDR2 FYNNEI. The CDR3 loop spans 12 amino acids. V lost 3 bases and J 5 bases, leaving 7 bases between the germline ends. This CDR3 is CASSEGGTEAFF. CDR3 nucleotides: TGTGCCAGCAGTGAGGGAGGAACTGAAGCTTTCTTT. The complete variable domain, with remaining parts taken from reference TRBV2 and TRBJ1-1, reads EPEVTQTPSHQVTQMGQEVILRCVPISNHLYFYWYRQILGQKVEFLVSFYNNEISEKSEIFDDQFSVERPDGSNFTLKIRSTKLEDSAMYFCASSEGGTEAFFGQGTRLTVV.

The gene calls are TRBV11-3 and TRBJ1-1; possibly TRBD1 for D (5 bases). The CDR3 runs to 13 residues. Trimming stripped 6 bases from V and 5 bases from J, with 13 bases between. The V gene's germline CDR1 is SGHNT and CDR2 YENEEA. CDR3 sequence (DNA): TGTGCCAGCAGTTTTTCTTCAGGGACTGAAGCTTTCTTT. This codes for CASSFSSGTEAFF.

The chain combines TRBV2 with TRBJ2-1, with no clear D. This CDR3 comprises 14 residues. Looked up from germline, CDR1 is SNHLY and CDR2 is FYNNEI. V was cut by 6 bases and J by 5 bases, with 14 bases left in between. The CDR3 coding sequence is TGTGCCAGCAGCCCCCTCACGAAGAACAATGAGCAGTTCTTC. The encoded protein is CASSPLTKNNEQFF.

The CDR3: CASSADRAAGELFF. The DNA for the CDR3 is TGTGCCAGCAGCGCGGACAGGGCAGCCGGGGAGCTGTTTTTT. The chain has TRBV7-2 and TRBJ2-2, with TRBD1 identical over 8 bases. The CDR3 is 14 residues long. Germline V lookup: CDR1 SGHTA, CDR2 FQGNSA. The V and J ends lost 5 bases and 6 bases, in that order; junction bases with no gene match: 5.